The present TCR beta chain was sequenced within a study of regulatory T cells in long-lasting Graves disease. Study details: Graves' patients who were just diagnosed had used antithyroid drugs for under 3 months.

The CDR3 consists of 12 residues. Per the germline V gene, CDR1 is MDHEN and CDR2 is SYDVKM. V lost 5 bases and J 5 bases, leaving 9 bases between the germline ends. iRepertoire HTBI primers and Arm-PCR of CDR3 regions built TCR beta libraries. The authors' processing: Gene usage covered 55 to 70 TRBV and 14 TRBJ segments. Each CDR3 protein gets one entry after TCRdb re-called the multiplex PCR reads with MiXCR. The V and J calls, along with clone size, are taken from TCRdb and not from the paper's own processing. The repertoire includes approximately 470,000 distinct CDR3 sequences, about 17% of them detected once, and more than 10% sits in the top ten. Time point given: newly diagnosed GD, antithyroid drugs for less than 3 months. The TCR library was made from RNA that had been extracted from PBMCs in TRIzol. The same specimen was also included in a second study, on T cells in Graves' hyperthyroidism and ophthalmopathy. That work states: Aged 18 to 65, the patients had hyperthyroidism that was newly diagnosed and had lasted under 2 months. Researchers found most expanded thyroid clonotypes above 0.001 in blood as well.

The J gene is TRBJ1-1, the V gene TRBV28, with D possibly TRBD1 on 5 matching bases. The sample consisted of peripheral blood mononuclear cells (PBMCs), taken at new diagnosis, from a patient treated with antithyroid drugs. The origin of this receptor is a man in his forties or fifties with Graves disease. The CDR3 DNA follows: TGTGCCAGCAGTATGTGGGGGACTGAAGCTTTCTTT. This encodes CASSMWGTEAFF.